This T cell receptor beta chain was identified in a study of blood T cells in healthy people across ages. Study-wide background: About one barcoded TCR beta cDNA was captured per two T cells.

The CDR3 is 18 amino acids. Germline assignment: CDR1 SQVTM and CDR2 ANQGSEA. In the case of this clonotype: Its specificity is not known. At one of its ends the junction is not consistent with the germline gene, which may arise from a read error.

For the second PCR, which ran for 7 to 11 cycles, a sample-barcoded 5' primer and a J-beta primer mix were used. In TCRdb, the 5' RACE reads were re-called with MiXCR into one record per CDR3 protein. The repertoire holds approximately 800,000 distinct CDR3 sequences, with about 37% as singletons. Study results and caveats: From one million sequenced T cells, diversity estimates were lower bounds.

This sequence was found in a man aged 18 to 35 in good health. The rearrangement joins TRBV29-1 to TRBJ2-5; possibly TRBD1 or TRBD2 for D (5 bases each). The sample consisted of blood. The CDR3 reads CNVEYAYPGTKDQETQYF. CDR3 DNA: TGCAACGTTGAATACGCATACCCGGGGACCAAAGACCAAGAGACCCAGTACTTC.